This passage covers 9 T cell receptor beta chains from one sample sequenced in a study of CD8 T cells in ankylosing spondylitis. TCRdb fed the 5' RACE reads into MiXCR, producing one record per CDR3 protein. Of about 200,000 distinct CDR3 sequences listed, more than 25% were seen once; the top ten hold about 6.2%. Sequenced input: blood, either unsorted or a sorted T cell fraction (not recorded which). The receptors originated from a male donor with ankylosing spondylitis or in good health (not recorded which).

The chain combines TRBV7-6 with TRBJ2-1, with D perhaps TRBD2 (5 bases). This CDR3 spans 14 amino acids. V was cut by 4 bases and J by 9 bases, with 16 bases left in between. CDR1 and CDR2 (germline): SGHVS, FNYEAQ. The CDR3 protein is CASSSQPTIGEQFF. CDR3 DNA: TGTGCCAGCAGCTCCCAGCCGACTATCGGTGAGCAGTTCTTC.

The chain combines TRBV20-1 with TRBJ2-7; D possibly corresponds to TRBD2 (5 bases). Trimming removed 6 bases from V and 6 bases from J, with 12 bases in between. Germline lookup yields CDR1 DFQATT and CDR2 SNEGSKA (reference sequence). This CDR3 is 11 amino acids long. The CDR3 is CSANLAAEQYF. CDR3 coding DNA: TGCAGTGCAAATCTAGCCGCCGAGCAGTACTTC.

V gene TRBV20-1 combines with J gene TRBJ2-3; D may correspond to TRBD1 or TRBD2 (5 bases each). This CDR3 comprises 14 residues. In germline, CDR1 is DFQATT, CDR2 SNEGSKA (reference sequence). Trimming took 2 bases from V and 5 from J, leaving 14 bases between them. DNA of the CDR3: TGCAGTGCTAGACCCACCCCAGGGAGAGATACGCAGTATTTT. Encoded protein: CSARPTPGRDTQYF.

For this clonotype: This could be a read error, since a much larger clone is one nucleotide away. In DNA form, the CDR3 reads TGTGCCAGCAGTTACTCGATTGTAGGCCTGGGAAAAAATGAAGCTTTCTTT. Translation: CASSYSIVGLGKNEAFF. The chain combines TRBV6-5 with TRBJ1-1; D remains unclear. CDR3 length: 17 amino acids. The ends were cut back, 0 bases at V and 7 bases at J, with 21 bases in the middle. The germline V gene encodes CDR1 MNHEY and CDR2 SVGAGI.

V and J are TRBV7-6 and TRBJ2-1, with 7 bases identical to TRBD2. The germline V gene encodes CDR1 SGHVS and CDR2 FNYEAQ. The junction had 10 bases not matched to a gene; V was cut back by 3 bases and J by 5 bases. The CDR3 extends over 16 amino acids. This CDR3 is CASSFIGGSANNEQFF. As DNA, the CDR3 is TGTGCCAGCAGCTTTATCGGCGGGAGTGCGAACAATGAGCAGTTCTTC.

The table lists this clonotype with many counts. The chain is built from TRBV12-3 or TRBV12-4 and TRBJ1-1, with a tentative D call TRBD1 (6 bases). V lost 5 bases, J lost 1 base, and 11 bases lay in between. The CDR3 has 14 residues. The CDR3 here is CASSPTGQNTEAFF. The CDR3, as DNA: TGTGCCAGCAGTCCGACAGGCCAGAACACTGAAGCTTTCTTT.

The chain employs TRBV20-1 and TRBJ2-2; 11 nucleotides line up with TRBD2. The CDR3 loop spans 14 amino acids. The germline gives CDR1 DFQATT, CDR2 SNEGSKA (reference sequence). V shed 3 bases and J 5 bases; nucleotides not matched to a gene: 2. CDR3 DNA: TGCAGTGCTAGTAGACTAGCGGGAACCGGGGAGCTGTTTTTT. Translating gives CSASRLAGTGELFF.

Here the CDR3 reads CASSMVGQGSYEQYF. Here the CDR3 DNA reads TGTGCCAGCAGCATGGTGGGACAGGGTAGCTACGAGCAGTACTTC. The gene calls are TRBV27 and TRBJ2-7; 9 nucleotides line up with TRBD1. CDR1 and CDR2 from the germline V gene are MNHEY and SMNVEV (reference sequence). V dropped 6 bases and J dropped 3; count of bases not matched to a gene: 9. The CDR3 loop spans 15 amino acids.

This chain uses TRBV5-5 with TRBJ2-5, with a weak D call TRBD2 (5 bases). Trimming took off 4 bases at V and 5 bases at J, with 21 bases between the two ends. Germline CDR1 reads SGHKS; CDR2 reads YYEKEE (reference sequence). This CDR3 contains 16 residues. CDR3 sequence reads: CASSPSGLAVFETQYF. CDR3 DNA sequence: TGTGCCAGCAGCCCCTCCGGGCTAGCTGTCTTTGAGACCCAGTACTTC.